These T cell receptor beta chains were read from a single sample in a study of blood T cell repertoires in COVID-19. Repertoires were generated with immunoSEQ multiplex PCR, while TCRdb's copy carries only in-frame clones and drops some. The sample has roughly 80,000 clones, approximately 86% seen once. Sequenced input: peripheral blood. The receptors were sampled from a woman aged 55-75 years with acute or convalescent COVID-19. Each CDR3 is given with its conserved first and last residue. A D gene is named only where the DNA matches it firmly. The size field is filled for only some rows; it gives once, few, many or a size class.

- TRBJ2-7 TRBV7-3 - CASSLGPRQTIYEQYF TGTGCCAGCAGCTTAGGACCACGACAGACCATTTACGAGCAGTACTTC
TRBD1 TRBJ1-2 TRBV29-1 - CSLRQGEYGYTF TGCAGCTTAAGACAGGGGGAGTATGGCTACACCTTC
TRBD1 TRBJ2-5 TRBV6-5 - CASSYRTGQETQYF TGTGCCAGCAGTTATCGGACAGGGCAAGAGACCCAGTACTTC
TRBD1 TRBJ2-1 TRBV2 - CASITGTAPYNEQFF TGTGCCAGCATAACCGGGACAGCCCCCTACAATGAGCAGTTCTTC
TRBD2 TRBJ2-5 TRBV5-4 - CASSSGLDKETQYF TGTGCCAGCAGCTCCGGACTAGACAAAGAGACCCAGTACTTC
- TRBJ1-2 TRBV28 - CASTEGPEPNYGYTF TGTGCCAGCACCGAGGGTCCCGAGCCAAACTATGGCTACACCTTC
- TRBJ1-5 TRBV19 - CASSSHSLYSNQPQHF TGTGCCAGTAGTTCTCACAGTCTCTATAGCAATCAGCCCCAGCATTTT
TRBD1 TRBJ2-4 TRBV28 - CASSFPNRGLAKNIQYF TGTGCCAGCAGTTTCCCGAACAGGGGTCTAGCCAAAAACATTCAGTACTTC
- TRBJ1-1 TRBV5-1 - CASSLPGLISEAFF TGCGCCAGCAGCTTGCCAGGATTAATCTCTGAAGCTTTCTTT
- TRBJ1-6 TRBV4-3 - CASSQEMGRGGSYNSPLHF TGCGCCAGCAGCCAAGAAATGGGGAGGGGGGGCTCCTATAATTCACCCCTCCACTTT
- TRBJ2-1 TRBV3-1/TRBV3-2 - CASSQEIRTDKFF TGTGCCAGCAGCCAAGAAATTCGGACGGACAAGTTCTTC
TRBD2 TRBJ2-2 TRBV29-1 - CSVAGGHVGELFF TGCAGCGTTGCGGGGGGGCACGTCGGGGAGCTGTTTTTT
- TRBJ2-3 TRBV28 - CASTRGGSTDTQYF TGTGCCAGCACAAGGGGAGGAAGCACAGATACGCAGTATTTT
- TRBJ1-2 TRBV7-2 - CASSLDRVGGYTF TGTGCCAGCAGCTTAGACAGGGTGGGTGGCTACACCTTC
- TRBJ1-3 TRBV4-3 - CASSHTGVMGNTIYF TGCGCCAGCAGCCATACGGGGGTCATGGGAAACACCATATATTTT
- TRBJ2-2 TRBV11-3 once CASSTGLNTGELFF TGTGCCAGCAGCACAGGGTTGAACACCGGGGAGCTGTTTTTT
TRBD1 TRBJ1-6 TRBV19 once CASSIIDRGDSPLHF TGTGCCAGTAGTATCATAGACAGGGGTGATTCACCCCTCCACTTT
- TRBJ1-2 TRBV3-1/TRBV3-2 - CASSQDLRGSYTF TGTGCCAGCAGCCAAGATCTAAGGGGAAGCTACACCTTC
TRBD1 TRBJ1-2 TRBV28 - CASSLEGGGHGYTF TGTGCCAGCAGTTTAGAAGGGGGCGGTCATGGCTACACCTTC
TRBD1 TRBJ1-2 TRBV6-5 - CASSLTGTANYGYTF TGTGCCAGCAGTCTAACCGGGACAGCTAACTATGGCTACACCTTC
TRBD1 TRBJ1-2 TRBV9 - CASSGQGLGGYGYTF TGTGCCAGCAGCGGACAGGGGCTTGGTGGCTATGGCTACACCTTC
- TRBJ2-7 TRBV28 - CATTGYGEQYF TGTGCCACCACAGGGTACGGGGAGCAGTACTTC
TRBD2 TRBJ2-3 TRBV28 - CASTSSGASDTQYF TGTGCCAGCACGAGTAGCGGGGCGTCGGATACGCAGTATTTT
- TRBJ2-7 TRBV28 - CASSLGGRGGSGEQYF TGTGCCAGCAGTCTGGGCGGCAGGGGCGGTAGTGGCGAGCAGTACTTC
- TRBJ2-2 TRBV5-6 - CASKGAGTGELFF TGTGCCAGCAAAGGGGCAGGCACCGGGGAGCTGTTTTTT
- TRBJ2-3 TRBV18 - CASSPPLWSEAFATDTQYF TGTGCCAGCTCACCACCTCTATGGTCGGAAGCGTTCGCCACAGATACGCAGTATTTT
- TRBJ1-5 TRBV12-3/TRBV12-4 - CATAAQPDQPQHF TGTGCCACTGCAGCGCAGCCAGATCAGCCCCAGCATTTT
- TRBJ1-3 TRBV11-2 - CASAQDRLRPIYF TGTGCCAGCGCTCAGGACCGACTACGGCCCATATATTTT
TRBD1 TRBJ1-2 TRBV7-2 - CASRLTGGATNYGYTF TGTGCCAGCAGGCTGACAGGGGGTGCTACTAACTATGGCTACACCTTC
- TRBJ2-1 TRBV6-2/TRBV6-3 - CASNPATRNNEQFF TGTGCCAGCAACCCCGCGACTAGAAACAATGAGCAGTTCTTC
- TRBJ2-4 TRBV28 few CASSLSDPAKNIQYF TGTGCCAGCAGTTTGAGCGACCCAGCCAAAAACATTCAGTACTTC
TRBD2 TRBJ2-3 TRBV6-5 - CASSYLAGSTDTQYF TGTGCCAGCAGTTATCTAGCGGGGAGCACAGATACGCAGTATTTT
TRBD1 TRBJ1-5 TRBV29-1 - CSVTQGVASNQPQHF TGCAGCGTCACACAGGGGGTGGCTAGCAATCAGCCCCAGCATTTT
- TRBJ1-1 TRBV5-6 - CASSVFWSRVNTEAFF TGTGCCAGCAGCGTATTCTGGAGCCGAGTGAACACTGAAGCTTTCTTT
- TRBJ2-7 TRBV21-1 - CAIPFEQGVSYEQYF TGTGCCATCCCCTTCGAACAGGGGGTGTCTTACGAGCAGTACTTC
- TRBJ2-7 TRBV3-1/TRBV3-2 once CASSLFLTGSYEQYF TGTGCCAGCAGCCTTTTTTTAACAGGGTCCTACGAGCAGTACTTC
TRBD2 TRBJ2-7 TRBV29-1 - CSVEDPSGSSYEQYF TGCAGCGTTGAAGATCCTAGCGGAAGCTCCTACGAGCAGTACTTC
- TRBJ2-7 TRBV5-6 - CASSNFLSTSVF TGTGCCAGCAGTAACTTTCTATCTACGAGCGTCTTC
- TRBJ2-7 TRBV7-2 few CASTQGIWSYEQYF TGTGCCAGCACCCAGGGGATTTGGTCCTACGAGCAGTACTTC
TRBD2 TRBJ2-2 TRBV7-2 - CASSLWVAGTGELFF TGTGCCAGCAGCTTATGGGTAGCGGGCACCGGGGAGCTGTTTTTT
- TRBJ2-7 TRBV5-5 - CASSIMREPPPYEQYF TGTGCCAGCAGCATCATGAGGGAGCCGCCTCCCTACGAGCAGTACTTC
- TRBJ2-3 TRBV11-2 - CASSQGGDTQYF TGTGCCAGCAGCCAGGGGGGAGATACGCAGTATTTT
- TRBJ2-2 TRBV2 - CASSFQGTTGELFF TGTGCCAGCAGTTTCCAGGGGACCACCGGGGAGCTGTTTTTT
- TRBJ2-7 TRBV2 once CASSERRIYEQYF TGTGCCAGCAGTGAAAGGCGGATTTACGAGCAGTACTTC
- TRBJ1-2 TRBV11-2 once CASSLGGNYGYTF TGTGCCAGCAGCTTAGGAGGGAACTATGGCTACACCTTC
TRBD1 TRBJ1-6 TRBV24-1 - CATSDSRDRDNSPLHF TGTGCCACCAGTGACAGCCGGGACAGGGATAATTCACCCCTCCACTTT
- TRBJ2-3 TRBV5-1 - CASSLQVYSDTQYF TGCGCCAGCAGCCTACAGGTTTACTCAGATACGCAGTATTTT
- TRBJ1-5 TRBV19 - CASSISGNSNQPQHF TGTGCCAGTAGTATTTCGGGAAACAGCAATCAGCCCCAGCATTTT
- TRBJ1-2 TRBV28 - CASSQGTGKENGYTF TGTGCCAGCAGTCAAGGAACAGGGAAAGAAAATGGCTACACCTTC
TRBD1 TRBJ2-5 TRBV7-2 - CASSNLRGETQYF TGTGCCAGCAGCAACCTCAGGGGGGAGACCCAGTACTTC
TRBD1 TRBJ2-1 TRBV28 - CASSTLQGALYNEQFF TGTGCCAGCAGTACCCTACAGGGGGCGTTGTACAATGAGCAGTTCTTC
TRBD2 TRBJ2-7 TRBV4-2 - CASSQDYEGGLAGSRSYEQYF TGTGCCAGCAGCCAAGATTATGAGGGGGGACTAGCGGGGAGTCGCTCCTACGAGCAGTACTTC
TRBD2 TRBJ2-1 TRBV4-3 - CASSQDRWAGGRNEQFF TGCGCCAGCAGCCAAGATCGGTGGGCGGGGGGGAGAAATGAGCAGTTCTTC
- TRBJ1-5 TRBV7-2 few CASSLSGSGNQPQHF TGTGCCAGCAGCTTATCAGGGTCGGGCAATCAGCCCCAGCATTTT
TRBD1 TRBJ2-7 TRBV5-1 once CASSGGQGLTYEQYF TGCGCCAGCAGCGGAGGACAGGGGCTTACCTACGAGCAGTACTTC
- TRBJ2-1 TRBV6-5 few CASSNRLVYNEQFF TGTGCCAGCAGTAACAGACTAGTCTACAATGAGCAGTTCTTC
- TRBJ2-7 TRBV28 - CASSPGGPPYEQYF TGTGCCAGCAGCCCAGGGGGGCCCCCCTACGAGCAGTACTTC
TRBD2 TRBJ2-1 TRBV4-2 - CASSQAGTSGIYEQFF TGTGCCAGCAGCCAAGCCGGGACTAGCGGGATATATGAGCAGTTCTTC
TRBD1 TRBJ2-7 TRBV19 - CASSPRDRGFEQYF TGTGCCAGTAGTCCCCGGGACAGGGGGTTCGAGCAGTACTTC
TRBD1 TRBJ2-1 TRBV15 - CATSRDGTGAPLNNEQFF TGTGCCACCAGCAGAGATGGGACAGGGGCCCCCCTCAACAATGAGCAGTTCTTC